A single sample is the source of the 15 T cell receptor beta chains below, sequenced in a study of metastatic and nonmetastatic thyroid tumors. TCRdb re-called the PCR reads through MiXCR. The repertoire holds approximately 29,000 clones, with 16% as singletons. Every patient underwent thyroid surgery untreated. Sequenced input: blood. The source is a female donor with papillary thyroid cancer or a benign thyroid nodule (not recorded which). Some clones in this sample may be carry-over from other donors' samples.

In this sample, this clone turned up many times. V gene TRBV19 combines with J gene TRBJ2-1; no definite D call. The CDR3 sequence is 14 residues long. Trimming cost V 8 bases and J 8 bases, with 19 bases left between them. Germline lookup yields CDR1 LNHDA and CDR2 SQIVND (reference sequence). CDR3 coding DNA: TGTGCCAGTGGCGCGGACCCATTGGGCGATGAGCAGTTCTTC. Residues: CASGADPLGDEQFF.

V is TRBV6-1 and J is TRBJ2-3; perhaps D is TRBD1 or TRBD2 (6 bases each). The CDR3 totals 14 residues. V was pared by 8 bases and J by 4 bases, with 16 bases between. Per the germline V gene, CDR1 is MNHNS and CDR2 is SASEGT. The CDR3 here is CASSGTEGADTQYF. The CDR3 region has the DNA TGTGCCAGCTCCGGGACGGAGGGGGCAGATACGCAGTATTTT.

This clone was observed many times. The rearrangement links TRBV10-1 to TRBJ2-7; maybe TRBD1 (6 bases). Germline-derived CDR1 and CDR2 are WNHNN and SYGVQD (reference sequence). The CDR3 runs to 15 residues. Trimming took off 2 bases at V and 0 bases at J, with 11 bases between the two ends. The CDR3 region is CASSEGTDSSYEQYF. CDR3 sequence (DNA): TGCGCCAGCAGTGAGGGGACGGACAGCTCCTACGAGCAGTACTTC.

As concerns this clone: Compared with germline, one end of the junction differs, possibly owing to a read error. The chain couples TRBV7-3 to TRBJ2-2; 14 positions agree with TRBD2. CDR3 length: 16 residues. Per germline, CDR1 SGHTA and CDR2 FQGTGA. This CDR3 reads CANSPEGLAGVGELFF. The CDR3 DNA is TGTGCCAACAGCCCCGAGGGACTAGCGGGAGTCGGGGAGCTGTTTTTT.

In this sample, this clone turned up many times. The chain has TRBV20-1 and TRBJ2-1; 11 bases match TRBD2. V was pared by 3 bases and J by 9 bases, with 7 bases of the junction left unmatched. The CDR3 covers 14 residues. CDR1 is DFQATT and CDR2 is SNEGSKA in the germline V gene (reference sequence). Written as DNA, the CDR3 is TGCAGTGCTAGTCGTAGCGGGAGGGCCACTGAGCAGTTCTTC. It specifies CSASRSGRATEQFF.

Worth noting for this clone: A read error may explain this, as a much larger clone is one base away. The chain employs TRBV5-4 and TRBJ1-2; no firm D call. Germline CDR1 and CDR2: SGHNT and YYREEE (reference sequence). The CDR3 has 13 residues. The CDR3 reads CVSSPEVSYGYTF. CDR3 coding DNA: TGTGTCAGCAGCCCCGAGGTCTCCTATGGCTACACCTTC.

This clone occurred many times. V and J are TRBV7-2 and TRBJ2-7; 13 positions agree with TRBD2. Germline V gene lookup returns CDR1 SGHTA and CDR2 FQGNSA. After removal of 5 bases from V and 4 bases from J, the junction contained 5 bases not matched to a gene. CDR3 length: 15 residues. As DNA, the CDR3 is TGTGCCAGCAGCAAGGGACTAGCGGGGCTTTACGAGCAGTACTTC. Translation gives CASSKGLAGLYEQYF.

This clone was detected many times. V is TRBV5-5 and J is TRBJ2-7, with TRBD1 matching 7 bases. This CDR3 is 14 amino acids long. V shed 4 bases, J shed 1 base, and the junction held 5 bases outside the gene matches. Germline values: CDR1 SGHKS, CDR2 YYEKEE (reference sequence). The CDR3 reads CASSPRTGSYEQYF. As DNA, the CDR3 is TGTGCCAGCAGCCCCCGGACAGGTTCCTACGAGCAGTACTTC.

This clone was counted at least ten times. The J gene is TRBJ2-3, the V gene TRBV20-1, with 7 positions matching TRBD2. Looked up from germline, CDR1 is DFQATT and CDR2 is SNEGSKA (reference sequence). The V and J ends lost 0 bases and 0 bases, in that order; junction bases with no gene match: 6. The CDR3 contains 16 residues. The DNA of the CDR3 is TGCAGTGCTAGAGATACAGGACTAGTAAGCACAGATACGCAGTATTTT. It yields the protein CSARDTGLVSTDTQYF.

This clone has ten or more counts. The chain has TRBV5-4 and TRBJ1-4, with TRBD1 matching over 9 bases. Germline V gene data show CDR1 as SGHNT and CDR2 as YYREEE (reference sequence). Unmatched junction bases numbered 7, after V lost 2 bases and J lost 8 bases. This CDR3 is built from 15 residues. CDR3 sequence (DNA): TGTGCCAGCAGCTTAATGGGGACAGGGAAAGAAAAACTGTTTTTT. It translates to CASSLMGTGKEKLFF.

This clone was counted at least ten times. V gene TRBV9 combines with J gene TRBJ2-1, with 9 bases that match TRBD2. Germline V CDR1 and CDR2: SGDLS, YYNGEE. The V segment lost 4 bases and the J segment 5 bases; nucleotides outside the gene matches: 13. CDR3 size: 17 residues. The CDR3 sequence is CASSLSGVASGDNEQFF. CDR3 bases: TGTGCCAGCAGCCTAAGTGGGGTGGCTAGCGGGGACAATGAGCAGTTCTTC.

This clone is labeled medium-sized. Here the CDR3 reads CASSLVGGDTGELFF. Written as DNA, the CDR3 is TGCGCCAGCAGCTTGGTGGGAGGTGACACCGGGGAGCTGTTTTTT. The chain links TRBV5-1 to TRBJ2-2, with a tentative D call TRBD2 (6 bases). Germline V CDR1 and CDR2: SGHRS, YFSETQ. V was clipped by 0 bases and J by 3 bases, with 9 bases between them. CDR3 size: 15 residues.

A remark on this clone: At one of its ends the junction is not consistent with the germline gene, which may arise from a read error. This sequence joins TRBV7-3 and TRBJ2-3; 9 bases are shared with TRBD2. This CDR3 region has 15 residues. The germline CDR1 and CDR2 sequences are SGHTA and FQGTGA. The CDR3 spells CSSSYVGTSTDTQYF. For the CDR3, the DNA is TGTTCCAGCAGCTACGTCGGGACTAGCACGGATACGCAGTATTTT.

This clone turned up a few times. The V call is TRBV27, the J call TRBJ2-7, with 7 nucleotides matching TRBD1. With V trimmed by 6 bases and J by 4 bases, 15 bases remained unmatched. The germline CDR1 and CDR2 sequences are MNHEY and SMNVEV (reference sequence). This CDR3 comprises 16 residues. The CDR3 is CASRPRSQGQTYEQYF. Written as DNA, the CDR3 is TGTGCCAGCAGACCTCGCTCACAGGGACAGACTTACGAGCAGTACTTC.

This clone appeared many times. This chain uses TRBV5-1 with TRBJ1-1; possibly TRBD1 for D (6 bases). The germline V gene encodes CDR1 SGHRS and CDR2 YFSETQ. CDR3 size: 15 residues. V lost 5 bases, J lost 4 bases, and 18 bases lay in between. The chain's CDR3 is CASRPPGQVSTEAFF. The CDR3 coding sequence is TGCGCCAGCAGGCCTCCGGGACAAGTGAGCACTGAAGCTTTCTTT.